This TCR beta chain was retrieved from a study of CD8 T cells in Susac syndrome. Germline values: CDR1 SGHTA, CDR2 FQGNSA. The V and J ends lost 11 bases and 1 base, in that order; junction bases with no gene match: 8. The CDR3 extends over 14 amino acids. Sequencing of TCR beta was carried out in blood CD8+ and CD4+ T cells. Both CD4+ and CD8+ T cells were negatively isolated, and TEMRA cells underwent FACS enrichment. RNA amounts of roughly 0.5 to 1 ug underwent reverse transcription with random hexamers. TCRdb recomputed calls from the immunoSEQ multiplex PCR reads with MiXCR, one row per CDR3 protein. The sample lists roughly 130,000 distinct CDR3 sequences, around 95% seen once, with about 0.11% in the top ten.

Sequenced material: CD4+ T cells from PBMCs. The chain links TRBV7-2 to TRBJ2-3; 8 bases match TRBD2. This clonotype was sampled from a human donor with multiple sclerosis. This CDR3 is CALEGREGTDTQYF. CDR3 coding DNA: TGTGCCCTAGAGGGGCGGGAGGGCACAGATACGCAGTATTTT. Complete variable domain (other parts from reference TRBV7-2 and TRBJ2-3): GAGVSQSPSNKVTEKGKDVELRCDPISGHTALYWYRQSLGQGLEFLIYFQGNSAPDKSGLPSDRFSAERTGGSVSTLTIQRTQQEDSAVYLCALEGREGTDTQYFGPGTRLTVL.